This T cell receptor beta chain came from a study of T cell changes during pregnancy in multiple sclerosis. Trimming pared 6 bases from V and 1 base from J, leaving 17 bases between. The germline CDR1 and CDR2 sequences are LGHNA and YSLEER. This CDR3 spans 16 amino acids. The data were produced by immunoSEQ multiplex PCR, yet TCRdb's version contains in-frame clones alone and is incomplete. The data contain 70,000 to 90,000 clones, around 93% of them singletons. The sample in question was peripheral blood, obtained in the second trimester of pregnancy. This TCR derives from a female donor in good health, enrolled as a control in a pregnancy study. The rearrangement links TRBV4-3 to TRBJ2-3, with D perhaps matching TRBD2 (5 bases). CDR3: CASSPLVNGGTDTQYF. In DNA form, the CDR3 reads TGCGCCAGCAGTCCCTTGGTGAACGGGGGCACAGATACGCAGTATTTT.